These 9 T cell receptor beta chains were sequenced from one sample in a study of blood T cells in healthy people across ages. Together with a sample-barcoded 5' primer, a J-beta primer mix was included in a second PCR lasting about 6 to 12 cycles. TCRdb itself ran the 5' RACE reads through MiXCR, one entry per CDR3 protein. This sample yields hundreds of thousands of distinct CDR3 sequences, of which roughly a quarter are seen a single time; 25% to 30% belongs to the top ten. The specimen was blood. Every receptor here comes from a woman between 65 and 79 years old in good health.

This clonotype was counted only a few times. The chain has TRBV24-1 and TRBJ2-3, with 9 bases aligning to TRBD2. The CDR3 spans 16 residues. The germline V gene encodes CDR1 KGHDR and CDR2 SFDVKD. J lost 0 bases, V lost 6 bases, and 6 bases had no gene match. CDR3 protein: CATSRAGGGSTDTQYF. The DNA for the CDR3 is TGTGCCACCAGTCGAGCGGGAGGAGGGAGCACAGATACGCAGTATTTT.

This sequence joins TRBV20-1 and TRBJ2-1, with TRBD2 matching over 8 bases. With 6 bases clipped from V and 0 bases from J, the junction kept 7 bases outside the gene matches. The CDR3 covers 15 residues. CDR1 DFQATT and CDR2 SNEGSKA come from the germline V gene (reference sequence). Written as DNA, the CDR3 is TGCAGTGCGACGCCGACTAGCGACTCCTACAATGAGCAGTTCTTC. As protein: CSATPTSDSYNEQFF.

Of note for this clonotype: At one of its ends the junction is not consistent with the germline gene, which may arise from a read error. The V and J genes are TRBV7-3 and TRBJ2-3; 8 bases line up with TRBD2. The CDR3 sequence is 14 residues long. Germline lookup yields CDR1 SGHTA and CDR2 FQGTGA. The CDR3 nucleotides read TGTGCCAGCAGCGTAACTAGCGGACCAGATACGCAGTATTTT. Translated, it gives CASSVTSGPDTQYF. Full variable domain (missing parts from reference TRBV7-3 and TRBJ2-3): GAGVSQTPSNKVTEKGKYVELRCDPISGHTALYWYRQSLGQGPEFLIYFQGTGAADDSGLPNDRFFAVRPEGSVSTLKIQRTERGDSAVYLCASSVTSGPDTQYFGPGTRLTVL.

This clonotype was detected a few times. This rearrangement joins TRBV6-1 to TRBJ2-5; 9 nucleotides line up with TRBD1. Germline values: CDR1 MNHNS, CDR2 SASEGT. This CDR3 spans 17 amino acids. The ends lost 3 bases at V and 4 bases at J; junction bases unmatched: 12. The CDR3 DNA reads as TGTGCCAGCAGTGAGAGCTACGGGACAGGGAGGCGAGAGACCCAGTACTTC. It translates to CASSESYGTGRRETQYF.

The V and J genes are TRBV7-6 and TRBJ2-1, with 7 bases that match TRBD1. Germline V lookup: CDR1 SGHVS, CDR2 FNYEAQ. V shed 3 bases, J shed 7 bases, and the junction held 12 bases outside the gene matches. The CDR3 has 16 amino acids. The CDR3, as DNA: TGTGCCAGCAGCTTGAATACAGGGGAATCAACTAATGAGCAGTTCTTC. It yields the protein CASSLNTGESTNEQFF.

This clonotype occurred a few times. V is TRBV18 and J is TRBJ2-7, with D perhaps TRBD1 (6 bases). The CDR3 is 14 amino acids. With 5 bases removed from V and 7 bases from J, the gap between germline ends came to 18 bases. Germline V gene lookup returns CDR1 KGHSH and CDR2 LQKENI. CDR3 in DNA: TGTGCCAGCTCAGCCGGGACACTCGGCTTAGAGCAGTACTTC. Protein: CASSAGTLGLEQYF.

In its sample, this clonotype was seen a few times. This chain links TRBV6-5 with TRBJ1-1, with D perhaps matching TRBD1 (5 bases). Germline V lookup: CDR1 MNHEY, CDR2 SVGAGI. CDR3 length: 14 residues. The V gene lost 0 bases and the J gene lost 5 bases, with 10 bases spanning the gap. The CDR3 nucleotides read TGTGCCAGCAGTTACTCGAGGTCAGGGACTGAAGCTTTCTTT. It yields the protein CASSYSRSGTEAFF.

The chain links TRBV9 to TRBJ2-5; 13 bases are shared with TRBD2. Gene TRBJ2-1 matches the end of the DNA better, so the J call may be wrong. The germline V gene encodes CDR1 SGDLS and CDR2 YYNGEE. The CDR3 runs 16 residues. The CDR3 loop is CASSPPGLAGTGEQFF. As DNA, the CDR3 is TGTGCCAGCAGCCCTCCGGGACTAGCGGGAACGGGTGAGCAGTTCTTC.

This chain connects TRBV28 to TRBJ2-5; 7 nucleotides align to TRBD2. The J call may be wrong; the DNA end is better matched by TRBJ2-7. The CDR3 covers 16 residues. The germline CDR1 and CDR2 sequences are MDHEN and SYDVKM. The CDR3 sequence is CASSDPSEASGYEQYF. The CDR3 coding sequence is TGTGCCAGCAGTGATCCTTCTGAGGCTAGCGGTTACGAGCAGTACTTC.